This T cell receptor (beta chain) was retrieved from a study of lymphopenia after photon versus proton radiotherapy. Method: immunoSEQ multiplex PCR; TCRdb's copy keeps in-frame clones and lacks some. The sample includes around 59,000 clones, roughly 80% of them seen just once. This CDR3 is built from 15 residues. V shed 0 bases and J 7 bases; nucleotides not matched to a gene: 3. CDR1 LNHNV and CDR2 YYDKDF come from the germline V gene (reference sequence). This receptor was identified in a man in his 60s with pancreatic cancer. The chain uses TRBV15 and TRBJ1-3; 10 bases line up with TRBD1. Sequencing was performed on peripheral blood, taken from a patient treated with proton-based radiotherapy. CDR3 DNA sequence: TGTGCCACCAGCAGAGATGAGACAGGGGGCAACACCATATATTTT. Amino acid sequence: CATSRDETGGNTIYF.